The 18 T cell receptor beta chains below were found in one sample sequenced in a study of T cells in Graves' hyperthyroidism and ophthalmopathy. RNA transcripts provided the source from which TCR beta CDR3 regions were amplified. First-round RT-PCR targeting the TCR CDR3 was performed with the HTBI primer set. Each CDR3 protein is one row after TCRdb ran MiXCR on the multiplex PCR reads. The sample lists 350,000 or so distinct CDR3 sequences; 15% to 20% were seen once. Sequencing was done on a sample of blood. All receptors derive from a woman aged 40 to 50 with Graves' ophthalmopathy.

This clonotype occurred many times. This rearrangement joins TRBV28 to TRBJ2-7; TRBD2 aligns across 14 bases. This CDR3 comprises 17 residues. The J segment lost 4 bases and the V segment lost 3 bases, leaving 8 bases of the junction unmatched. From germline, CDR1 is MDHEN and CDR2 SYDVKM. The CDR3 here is CASSLISGTSGSYEQYF. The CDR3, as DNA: TGTGCCAGCAGTTTGATTTCGGGGACTAGCGGGAGTTACGAGCAGTACTTC.

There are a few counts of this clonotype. The CDR3 region is CASSYGTGVNSPLHF. CDR3 nucleotides: TGTGCCAGCAGTTATGGTACAGGGGTTAATTCACCCCTCCACTTT. The genes are TRBV6-5 and TRBJ1-6, with 7 bases lining up with TRBD1. This CDR3 is 15 amino acids long. J gave up 6 bases and V 3 bases, and 5 bases lay outside the gene matches. Germline V gene lookup returns CDR1 MNHEY and CDR2 SVGAGI.

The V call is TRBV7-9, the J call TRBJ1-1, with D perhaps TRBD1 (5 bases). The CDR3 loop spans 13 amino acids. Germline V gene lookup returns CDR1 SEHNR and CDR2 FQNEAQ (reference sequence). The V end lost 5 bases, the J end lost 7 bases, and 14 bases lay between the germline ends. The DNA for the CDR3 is TGTGCCAGCAGCCCCACCGGGGCTGGTGAAGCTTTCTTT. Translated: CASSPTGAGEAFF.

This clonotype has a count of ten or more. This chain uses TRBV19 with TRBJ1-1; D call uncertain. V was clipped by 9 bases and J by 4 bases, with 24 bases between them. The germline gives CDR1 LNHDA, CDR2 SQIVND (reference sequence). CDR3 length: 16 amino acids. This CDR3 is CASKPNARTGGTEAFF. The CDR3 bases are TGTGCCAGCAAACCAAACGCTCGAACGGGAGGCACTGAAGCTTTCTTT. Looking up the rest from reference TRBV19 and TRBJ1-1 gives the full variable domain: DGGITQSPKYLFRKEGQNVTLSCEQNLNHDAMYWYRQDPGQGLRLIYYSQIVNDFQKGDIAEGYSVSREKKESFPLTVTSAQKNPTAFYLCASKPNARTGGTEAFFGQGTRLTVV.

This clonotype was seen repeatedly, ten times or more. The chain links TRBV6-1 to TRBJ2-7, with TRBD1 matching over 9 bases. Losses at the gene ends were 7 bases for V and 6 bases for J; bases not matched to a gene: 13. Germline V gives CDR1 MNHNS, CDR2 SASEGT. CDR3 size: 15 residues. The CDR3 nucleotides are TGTGCCAGCAATAAAGCCGGGACAGGGTCTAGCGAGCAGTACTTC. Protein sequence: CASNKAGTGSSEQYF.

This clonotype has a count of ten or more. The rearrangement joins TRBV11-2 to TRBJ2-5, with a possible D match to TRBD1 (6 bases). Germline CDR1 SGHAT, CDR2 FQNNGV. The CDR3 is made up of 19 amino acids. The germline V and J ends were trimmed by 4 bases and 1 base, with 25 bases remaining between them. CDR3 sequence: CASSSKGRAGTTSQETQYF. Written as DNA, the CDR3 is TGTGCCAGCAGCTCCAAGGGGCGTGCAGGGACAACGAGCCAAGAGACCCAGTACTTC.

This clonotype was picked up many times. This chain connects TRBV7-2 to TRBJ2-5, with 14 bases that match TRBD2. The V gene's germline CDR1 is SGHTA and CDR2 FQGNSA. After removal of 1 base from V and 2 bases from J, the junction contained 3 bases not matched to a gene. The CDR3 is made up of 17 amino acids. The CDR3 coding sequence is TGTGCCAGCAGCTTAGGGGGGACTAGCGGGGGACAAGAGACCCAGTACTTC. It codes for CASSLGGTSGGQETQYF.

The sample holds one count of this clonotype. The CDR3 nucleotides read TGTGCCAGCAGTTTGGGGACACCTGGAAACACCATATATTTT. It yields the protein CASSLGTPGNTIYF. The chain has TRBV12-3 or TRBV12-4 and TRBJ1-3, with a weak D call TRBD1 (6 bases). Trimming cost V 3 bases and J 2 bases, with 8 bases left between them. This CDR3 has 14 amino acids.

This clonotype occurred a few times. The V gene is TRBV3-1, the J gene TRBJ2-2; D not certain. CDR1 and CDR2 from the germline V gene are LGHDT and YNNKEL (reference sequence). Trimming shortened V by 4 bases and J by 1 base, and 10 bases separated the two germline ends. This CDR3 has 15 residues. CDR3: CASSPDGLNTGELFF. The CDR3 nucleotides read TGTGCCAGCAGCCCGGACGGTTTGAACACCGGGGAGCTGTTTTTT.

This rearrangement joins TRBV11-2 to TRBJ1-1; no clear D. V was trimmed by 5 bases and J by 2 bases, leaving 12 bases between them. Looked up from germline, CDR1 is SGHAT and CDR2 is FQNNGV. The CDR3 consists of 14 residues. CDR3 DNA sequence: TGTGCCAGCAGCGGTCGGACCGGTAACACTGAAGCTTTCTTT. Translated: CASSGRTGNTEAFF.

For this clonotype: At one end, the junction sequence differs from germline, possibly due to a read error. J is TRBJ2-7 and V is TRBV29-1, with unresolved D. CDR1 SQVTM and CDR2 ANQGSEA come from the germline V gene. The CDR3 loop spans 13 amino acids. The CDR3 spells CSVEGQEHYERYF. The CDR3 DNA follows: TGCAGCGTTGAAGGGCAGGAACACTACGAGCGGTACTTC.

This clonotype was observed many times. The CDR3 sequence is CASRPGTGGRQPQHF. The DNA for the CDR3 is TGTGCCAGCCGCCCCGGGACAGGGGGCAGACAGCCCCAGCATTTT. V and J are TRBV6-2 or TRBV6-3 and TRBJ1-5; 12 nucleotides align to TRBD1. Germline V gene sequence: CDR1 MNHEY, CDR2 SVGEGT. This CDR3 region has 15 residues. Trimming removed 8 bases from V and 7 bases from J; junction bases left unmatched: 9.

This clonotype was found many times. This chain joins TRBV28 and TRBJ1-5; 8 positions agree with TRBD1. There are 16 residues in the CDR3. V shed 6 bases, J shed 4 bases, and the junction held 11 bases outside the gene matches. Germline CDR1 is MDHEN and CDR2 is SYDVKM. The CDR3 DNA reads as TGTGCCAGCAGATCCGCTGGGACAGGCGGTAATCAGCCCCAGCATTTT. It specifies CASRSAGTGGNQPQHF.

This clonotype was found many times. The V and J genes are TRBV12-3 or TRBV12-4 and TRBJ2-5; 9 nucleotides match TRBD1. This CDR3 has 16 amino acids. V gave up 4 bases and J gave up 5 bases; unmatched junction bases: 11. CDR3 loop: CASSYTTGGYGETQYF. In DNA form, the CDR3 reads TGTGCCAGCAGTTACACCACAGGGGGCTATGGGGAGACCCAGTACTTC.

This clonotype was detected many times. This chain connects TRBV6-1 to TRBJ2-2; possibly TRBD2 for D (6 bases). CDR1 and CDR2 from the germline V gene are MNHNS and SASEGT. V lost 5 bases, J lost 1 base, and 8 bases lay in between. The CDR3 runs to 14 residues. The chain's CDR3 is CASSRDLNTGELFF. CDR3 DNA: TGTGCCAGCAGTAGGGACTTGAACACCGGGGAGCTGTTTTTT.

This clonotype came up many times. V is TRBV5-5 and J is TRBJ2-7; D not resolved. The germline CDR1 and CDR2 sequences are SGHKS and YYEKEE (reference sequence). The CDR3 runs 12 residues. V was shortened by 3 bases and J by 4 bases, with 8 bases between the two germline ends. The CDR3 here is CASSYVGYEQYF. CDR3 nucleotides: TGTGCCAGCAGCTATGTCGGATACGAGCAGTACTTC.

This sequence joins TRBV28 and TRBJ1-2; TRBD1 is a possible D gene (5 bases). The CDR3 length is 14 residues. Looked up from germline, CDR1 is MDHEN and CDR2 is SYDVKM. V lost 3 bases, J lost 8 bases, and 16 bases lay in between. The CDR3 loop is CASSFQPPGTGYTF. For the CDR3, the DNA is TGTGCCAGCAGTTTCCAACCTCCAGGGACCGGCTACACCTTC.

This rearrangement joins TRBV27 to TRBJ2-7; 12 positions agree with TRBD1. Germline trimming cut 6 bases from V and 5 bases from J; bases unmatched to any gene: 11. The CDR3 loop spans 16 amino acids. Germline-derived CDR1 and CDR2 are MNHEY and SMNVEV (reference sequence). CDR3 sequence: CASRGGPGTGGHEQYF. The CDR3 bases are TGTGCCAGCAGGGGGGGTCCCGGGACAGGGGGCCACGAGCAGTACTTC.